Shown below are 13 T cell receptor beta chains from a single sample sequenced in a study of cytomegalovirus exposure and HLA in healthy donors. The protocol was immunoSEQ multiplex PCR, while the TCRdb copy is restricted to in-frame clones and leaves out a portion. The sample contains around 300,000 clones, approximately 83% of which appear only once. Sequences were obtained from PBMCs. All receptors come from a woman aged 18-35 years in good health and CMV-seronegative.

This chain links TRBV5-6 with TRBJ1-1; D is possibly TRBD1 (6 bases). Trimming stripped 3 bases from V and 3 bases from J, with 15 bases between. This CDR3 has 15 amino acids. Germline V gene sequence: CDR1 SGHDT, CDR2 YYEEEE. CDR3 DNA: TGTGCCAGCAGCTCTACTGGGGGGGCCCACACTGAAGCTTTCTTT. This encodes CASSSTGGAHTEAFF.

This sequence joins TRBV6-1 and TRBJ2-1; 7 nucleotides line up with TRBD1. The CDR3 is made up of 13 amino acids. Trimming cost V 8 bases and J 9 bases; bases outside gene matches: 10. The germline gives CDR1 MNHNS, CDR2 SASEGT. CDR3 loop: CASQVRTGIEQFF. The CDR3 nucleotides read TGTGCCAGCCAAGTAAGGACAGGTATTGAGCAGTTCTTC.

The chain recombines TRBV7-2 with TRBJ2-7; TRBD1 is a possible D gene (7 bases). The CDR3 loop spans 13 amino acids. V dropped 6 bases and J dropped 5 bases, with 14 bases sitting between them. CDR1 is SGHTA and CDR2 is FQGNSA in the germline V gene. The CDR3 region is CASRLTGTHEQYF. The CDR3 DNA follows: TGTGCCAGCAGGCTGACAGGGACTCACGAGCAGTACTTC.

The chain uses TRBV27 and TRBJ2-3; 13 bases are a match to TRBD2. The J segment lost 5 bases and the V segment lost 6 bases, leaving 8 bases of the junction unmatched. CDR1 MNHEY and CDR2 SMNVEV come from the germline V gene (reference sequence). The CDR3 totals 16 residues. CDR3 in amino acids: CASRSTSGRRGDTQYF. CDR3 nucleotides: TGTGCCAGCAGGTCGACTAGCGGGAGGCGAGGAGATACGCAGTATTTT.

This clone has just a few counts. J is TRBJ2-2 and V is TRBV29-1, with 7 bases identical to TRBD1. The CDR3 runs 13 residues. The ends lost 3 bases at V and 6 bases at J; junction bases unmatched: 4. The germline V gene encodes CDR1 SQVTM and CDR2 ANQGSEA. The CDR3 spells CSVEIDRAGELFF. The DNA of the CDR3 is TGCAGCGTTGAGATCGACAGGGCCGGGGAGCTGTTTTTT.

The chain employs TRBV27 and TRBJ1-1, with D perhaps TRBD1 (5 bases). The CDR3 loop spans 14 amino acids. The V end lost 6 bases, the J end lost 4 bases, and 15 bases lay between the germline ends. CDR1 MNHEY and CDR2 SMNVEV come from the germline V gene (reference sequence). The CDR3 sequence is CASRISGGATEAFF. The CDR3 DNA is TGTGCCAGCAGAATAAGCGGAGGGGCCACTGAAGCTTTCTTT.

The chain joins TRBV11-3 to TRBJ2-7; weak D call: TRBD2 (6 bases). Germline loops: CDR1 SGHNT, CDR2 YENEEA. The V end was cut by 5 bases, the J end by 7 bases, with 15 bases between. CDR3 length: 13 amino acids. This CDR3 is CASSRDSPGEQYF. The CDR3 region has the DNA TGTGCCAGCAGCCGGGACTCGCCGGGGGAGCAGTACTTC.

This clone came up once. This rearrangement joins TRBV7-2 to TRBJ2-7; D may be TRBD2 (7 bases). This CDR3 region has 17 residues. Trimming cost V 5 bases and J 4 bases, with 24 bases left between them. CDR1 is SGHTA, CDR2 FQGNSA, per germline. CDR3 residues: CASSPGGGGAPGYEQYF. The CDR3 DNA reads TGTGCCAGCAGCCCTGGGGGTGGGGGGGCCCCGGGGTACGAGCAGTACTTC.

The chain uses TRBV5-1 and TRBJ2-1, with 7 bases matching TRBD1. The CDR3 has 16 amino acids. V was clipped by 3 bases and J by 0 bases; unmatched bases: 6. Germline V gives CDR1 SGHRS, CDR2 YFSETQ. The CDR3 nucleotides read TGCGCCAGCAGCTCCGGGACAGAAGGCTCCTACAATGAGCAGTTCTTC. Translated, it gives CASSSGTEGSYNEQFF.

The V and J genes are TRBV2 and TRBJ2-5; TRBD1 might be the D (5 bases). Per the germline V gene, CDR1 is SNHLY and CDR2 is FYNNEI. CDR3 length equals 13 residues. V dropped 5 bases and J dropped 5 bases, with 12 bases sitting between them. CDR3 loop: CASSSRAGETQYF. CDR3 DNA sequence: TGTGCCAGCAGTTCCAGGGCAGGCGAGACCCAGTACTTC.

The V and J genes are TRBV6-5 and TRBJ2-7, with a weak D call TRBD2 (5 bases). The V gene's germline CDR1 is MNHEY and CDR2 SVGAGI. This CDR3 comprises 15 residues. V was trimmed by 0 bases and J by 3 bases, leaving 12 bases between them. CDR3 DNA: TGTGCCAGCAGTTACTCGAACGGACTCGACTACGAGCAGTACTTC. Its protein is CASSYSNGLDYEQYF.

This chain connects TRBV28 to TRBJ1-1, with a tentative D call TRBD1 (5 bases). Trimming took off 2 bases at V and 2 bases at J, with 15 bases between the two ends. From germline, CDR1 is MDHEN and CDR2 SYDVKM. This CDR3 spans 16 amino acids. The CDR3 nucleotides are TGTGCCAGCAGTTTACTGCGGGGGACCCTTAACACTGAAGCTTTCTTT. Amino acids: CASSLLRGTLNTEAFF.

CDR3: CASRQGGAYGYTF. The CDR3 nucleotides read TGTGCCAGCAGACAGGGAGGGGCTTATGGCTACACCTTC. The chain employs TRBV2 and TRBJ1-2; maybe TRBD1 (6 bases). CDR1 is SNHLY and CDR2 is FYNNEI in the germline V gene. The CDR3 is 13 residues long. The V and J ends lost 6 bases and 5 bases respectively, with 13 bases between them.